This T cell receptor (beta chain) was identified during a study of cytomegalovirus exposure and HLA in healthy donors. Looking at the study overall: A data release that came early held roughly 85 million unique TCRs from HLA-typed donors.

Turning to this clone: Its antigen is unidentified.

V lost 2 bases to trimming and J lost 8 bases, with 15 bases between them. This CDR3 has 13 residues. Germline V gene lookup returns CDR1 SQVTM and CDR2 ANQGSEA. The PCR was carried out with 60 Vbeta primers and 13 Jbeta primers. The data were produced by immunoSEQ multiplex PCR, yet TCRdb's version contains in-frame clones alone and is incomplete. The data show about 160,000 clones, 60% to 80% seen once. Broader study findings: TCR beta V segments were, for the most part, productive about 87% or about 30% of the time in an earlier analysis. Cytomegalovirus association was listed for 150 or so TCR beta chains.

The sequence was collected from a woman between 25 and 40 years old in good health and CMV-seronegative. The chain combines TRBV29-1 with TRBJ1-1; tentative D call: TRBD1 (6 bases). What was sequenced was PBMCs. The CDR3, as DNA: TGCAGCGTTGAATATTTTGCAGGGGCAGAAGCTTTCTTT. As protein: CSVEYFAGAEAFF.